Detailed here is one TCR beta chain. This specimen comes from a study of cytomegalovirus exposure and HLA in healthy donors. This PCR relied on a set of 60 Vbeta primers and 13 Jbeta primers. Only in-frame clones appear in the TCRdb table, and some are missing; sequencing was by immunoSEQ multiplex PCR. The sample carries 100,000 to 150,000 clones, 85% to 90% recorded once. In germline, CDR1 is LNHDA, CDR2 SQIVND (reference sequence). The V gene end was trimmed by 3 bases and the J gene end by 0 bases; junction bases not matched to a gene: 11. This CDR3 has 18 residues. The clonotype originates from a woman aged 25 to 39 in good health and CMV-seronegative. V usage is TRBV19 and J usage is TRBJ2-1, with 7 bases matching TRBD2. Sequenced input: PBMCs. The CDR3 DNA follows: TGTGCCAGTAGTATCTCATCTAGCGGACCCGGCTCCTACAATGAGCAGTTCTTC. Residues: CASSISSSGPGSYNEQFF.